This TCR beta chain was identified in a study of cytomegalovirus exposure and HLA in healthy donors (TCRdb year 2017). Concerning the study at large: A later analysis indicated that the roughly 130 validation repertoires were generated on the platform also employed for the approximately 700 repertoires of the first cohort. The aim of the study was to test whether cataloging public T cell receptors could identify signatures of past pathogen exposure. In addition to the first cohort of 650 to 800 subjects, a separate validation cohort of approximately 110 different subjects was used. High-throughput TCR immunosequencing, statistical association of individual TCRs with disease status, and machine learning were combined to predict cytomegalovirus infection status.

Beyond this particular receptor, the publication reports: In a later analysis, TCRs clustered in the first cohort were found to also tend to co-occur in the approximately 110 validation repertoires, with 94% of cluster scores above 0. Three of the identified cytomegalovirus-associated TCR beta chains were confirmed in vitro to be specific for cytomegalovirus antigens. In the study, about 150 TCR beta chains were listed as associated with cytomegalovirus. A later analysis lacked HLA typing for the validation cohort, so it scored co-occurrence in that cohort across all 120 or so repertoires. The authors suggested that the approach could potentially be extended to other disease states and immunological phenotypes. In both the original and validation cohorts, the classifier was reported to diagnose cytomegalovirus status with high specificity and sensitivity. While some public TCRs were present in many individuals, most TCR sequences turned up only very rarely across donors.

Library preparation was by the immunoSEQ multiplex PCR assay. The original methods were these. A statistical classification framework was developed to diagnose cytomegalovirus status using the catalog of TCR beta chain sequences. TCRdb stores this immuneACCESS table with in-frame sequences only. Part of the clones is absent; in the studies checked, under half of the shortfall reflects unresolved V genes, and no reason is known for the rest. That table is the source of V, J and clone size, and D and trimming were worked out from the DNA. This sample is represented by 300,000 to 400,000 clones; 70% to 90% of them were singletons. Around 0.96% of the sample lies in the top ten. Of note for this clone: Its antigen remains unidentified. One base away there is no much larger clone; base qualities are not given.

Donors formed part of the validation cohort, which comprised over a hundred subjects and was distinct from the first cohort of 670 or so subjects. The sequenced material came from PBMCs. The TCR was taken from a man aged 25-45 years in good health and CMV-seronegative.

The CDR3 loop reads CASLWGLAGGLTDTQYF. The DNA sequence reads TGCGCCAGCCTCTGGGGACTAGCGGGGGGGCTCACAGATACGCAGTATTTT. The rearranged chain carries TRBV10-2 and TRBJ2-3; 16 central bases correspond to TRBD2. For CDR1 and CDR2, the germline V gene lists WSHSY and SAAADI. Spanning cysteine to phenylalanine, the CDR3 consists of 17 amino acids. CDR3 DNA is the only sequence kept; it has 51 bases, read in frame from the first base. V has 8 bases trimmed and J has 2 bases trimmed; junction bases matching no gene number 7.